Listed below are T cell receptor beta chains from one sample, sequenced in a study of T cell repertoires in cytomegalovirus infection. Via MiXCR, TCRdb re-called the reads, giving one row per CDR3 protein. The sample consists of about 530,000 distinct CDR3 sequences, around a quarter of them appearing once. The sample consisted of PBMCs. The source of these receptors is a human donor in good health (CMV status not recorded). Some clones in this sample may be carry-over from other donors' samples. Both conserved end residues are part of each CDR3. The D gene is left open where the match is weak. Part of the rows lack a size; the others show once, few, many or a class for expanded clones.

DNA: TGTGCCAGCAGCTTCCTCGATACGCAGTATTTT
CDR3: CASSFLDTQYF
size: many
J: TRBJ2-3
D: -
V: TRBV7-9

DNA: TGTGCCAGCAGTTTTCCCTTTCCCGGGACCCTCCACTTT
CDR3: CASSFPFPGTLHF
size: -
J: TRBJ1-6
D: -
V: TRBV28

DNA: TGTTCCAGCAGCCATTCTAGCGGGATAAGTGAGCAGCTCTTC
CDR3: CSSSHSSGISEQLF
size: -
J: TRBJ2-1
D: TRBD2
V: TRBV7-6

DNA: TGTGCCAGCAAATGGGGCCCGGGAAAATTTGCAGATACGCAGTATTTT
CDR3: CASKWGPGKFADTQYF
size: few
J: TRBJ2-3
D: -
V: TRBV27

DNA: TGTGCCAGTCATGGGGGGGGTAGTGAGCAGTTCTTC
CDR3: CASHGGGSEQFF
size: few
J: TRBJ2-1
D: TRBD2
V: TRBV12-3/TRBV12-4

DNA: TGTGCCAGCAGCTTAGTTTTCACCACAGATACGCAGTATTTT
CDR3: CASSLVFTTDTQYF
size: many
J: TRBJ2-3
D: -
V: TRBV7-2

DNA: TGTGCCAGCAGACCTGGACTAGCGGAGACAGATACGCAGTATTTT
CDR3: CASRPGLAETDTQYF
size: many
J: TRBJ2-3
D: TRBD2
V: TRBV7-2

DNA: TGCAGTGCTAGGTTAGAGGGCACCTCAAATGGCTACACCTTC
CDR3: CSARLEGTSNGYTF
size: -
J: TRBJ1-2
D: -
V: TRBV20-1

DNA: TGTGCCAGCAGCTTAAACCGGGGAGATACGCAGTATTTT
CDR3: CASSLNRGDTQYF
size: many
J: TRBJ2-3
D: -
V: TRBV7-6

DNA: TGTGCCAGCAGCATCGGACGGCAAGAGACCCAGTACTTC
CDR3: CASSIGRQETQYF
size: many
J: TRBJ2-5
D: -
V: TRBV7-2

DNA: TGCGCCAGCAGCCAAGAAGGTTTCTCCTACAATGAGCAGTTCTTC
CDR3: CASSQEGFSYNEQFF
size: -
J: TRBJ2-1
D: -
V: TRBV4-3

DNA: TGTGCCATCTTGACAGGGACGAACTCTGGAAACACCATATATTTT
CDR3: CAILTGTNSGNTIYF
size: -
J: TRBJ1-3
D: TRBD1
V: TRBV7-9

DNA: TGTGCCAGCAGCTTAAGCGGTCGTCGAAACACCGGGGAGCTGTTTTTT
CDR3: CASSLSGRRNTGELFF
size: few
J: TRBJ2-2
D: -
V: TRBV7-2

DNA: TGTGCCAGCAGTTCCTTCAGCGGGCGCAATGAGCAGTTCTTC
CDR3: CASSSFSGRNEQFF
size: -
J: TRBJ2-1
D: -
V: TRBV12-3/TRBV12-4

DNA: TGTGCCAGCAGCCCCCAGACAGCGAACACCGGGGAGCTGTTTTTT
CDR3: CASSPQTANTGELFF
size: many
J: TRBJ2-2
D: -
V: TRBV7-2

DNA: TGTGCCAGCAGCCCCTTGACTAGTTGGAACACCGGGGAGCTGTTTTTT
CDR3: CASSPLTSWNTGELFF
size: few
J: TRBJ2-2
D: -
V: TRBV7-3

DNA: TGTGCCAGCGCGACGGGACCCGATCAAAACATTCAGTACTTC
CDR3: CASATGPDQNIQYF
size: -
J: TRBJ2-4
D: -
V: TRBV5-4

DNA: TGTGCCAGCAGCTTGGGACAGGCATATCAGCCCCAGCATTTT
CDR3: CASSLGQAYQPQHF
size: few
J: TRBJ1-5
D: TRBD1
V: TRBV7-8

DNA: TGTGCCAGCAGTTTACCTGATTCCGGAGATACGCAGTATTTT
CDR3: CASSLPDSGDTQYF
size: once
J: TRBJ2-3
D: -
V: TRBV28

DNA: TGTGCCAGCGGGAACAATGAGCAGTTCTTC
CDR3: CASGNNEQFF
size: -
J: TRBJ2-1
D: -
V: TRBV12-3/TRBV12-4

DNA: TGTGCCAGCAGATTCGAGGTGCAAGAGACCCAGTACTTC
CDR3: CASRFEVQETQYF
size: many
J: TRBJ2-5
D: -
V: TRBV7-8

DNA: TGTGCCAGCAGTTACATGGCAGGGGTTCAGCCCCAGCATTTT
CDR3: CASSYMAGVQPQHF
size: -
J: TRBJ1-5
D: -
V: TRBV6-8

DNA: TGTGCCAGCATCCCTCCAGGGACCTACGAGCAGTACTTC
CDR3: CASIPPGTYEQYF
size: few
J: TRBJ2-7
D: -
V: TRBV6-2/TRBV6-3

DNA: TGTGCCAGCAACCGCGACCACCAGGTCCAAGATACGCAGTATTTT
CDR3: CASNRDHQVQDTQYF
size: -
J: TRBJ2-3
D: -
V: TRBV27

DNA: TGTGCCAGCAGTAAATCTCACCTAGCGGGAGGGCCCGTAACTGCCGGGCAGTACTTC
CDR3: CASSKSHLAGGPVTAGQYF
size: few
J: TRBJ2-7
D: TRBD2
V: TRBV6-5

DNA: TGCGCCAGCAGCCGAAATGGTGACACAGATACGCAGTATTTT
CDR3: CASSRNGDTDTQYF
size: few
J: TRBJ2-3
D: -
V: TRBV5-1

DNA: TGTGCCATCAGTGGCCCGGGAAAAATGCTCAATGAGCAGTTCTTC
CDR3: CAISGPGKMLNEQFF
size: -
J: TRBJ2-1
D: -
V: TRBV10-3

DNA: TGTGCCAGCAGCTTAGTGGCGGACGGGGAGCTGTTTTTT
CDR3: CASSLVADGELFF
size: -
J: TRBJ2-2
D: -
V: TRBV7-3

DNA: TGTGCCAGCAGCTTAAACAGGGTGGGAGAAAAACTGTTTTTT
CDR3: CASSLNRVGEKLFF
size: -
J: TRBJ1-4
D: -
V: TRBV7-9

DNA: TGTGCCATCGACGCTTACTATGGCTACACCTTC
CDR3: CAIDAYYGYTF
size: -
J: TRBJ1-2
D: -
V: TRBV10-3

DNA: TGTGCCAGCAGAGCCCGGGACTACGCCAGGAATGAGCAGTTCTTC
CDR3: CASRARDYARNEQFF
size: few
J: TRBJ2-1
D: TRBD2
V: TRBV12-3/TRBV12-4

DNA: TGTGCCAGCAGTTACGGGCCTGGGGGGAACACTGAAGCTTTCTTT
CDR3: CASSYGPGGNTEAFF
size: many
J: TRBJ1-1
D: -
V: TRBV6-2/TRBV6-3

DNA: TGTGCCAGCAGCTTAGCTATACAGGGGGAGAGGGTTCAGCCCCAGCATTTT
CDR3: CASSLAIQGERVQPQHF
size: many
J: TRBJ1-5
D: TRBD1
V: TRBV7-9

DNA: TGTGCCATCAGTGAGTTCCAAGCCGCACAGGGGTATCAGCCCCAGCATTTT
CDR3: CAISEFQAAQGYQPQHF
size: -
J: TRBJ1-5
D: TRBD1
V: TRBV10-3

DNA: TGCAGTGCTAGTCGGACAGAGCGGGATGAGCAGTTCTTC
CDR3: CSASRTERDEQFF
size: few
J: TRBJ2-1
D: -
V: TRBV20-1

DNA: TGCGCCAGCAGCCAAGATCCCGGGGAGGGGGCAGGCACTGAAGCTTTCTTT
CDR3: CASSQDPGEGAGTEAFF
size: few
J: TRBJ1-1
D: TRBD1
V: TRBV4-3

DNA: TGCAGTGCTAGAGACCCCTTCCTAGCGGGGGTGAACTACGAGCAGTACTTC
CDR3: CSARDPFLAGVNYEQYF
size: -
J: TRBJ2-7
D: TRBD2
V: TRBV20-1

DNA: TGCGCCAGCAGCCAGAGCGGGAGGACGCGTCACGGTGAGCAGTTCTTC
CDR3: CASSQSGRTRHGEQFF
size: few
J: TRBJ2-1
D: TRBD2
V: TRBV4-3

DNA: TGTGCCAGCAGCTTAGAGAGGGGGAGGGAATCACCCCTCCACTTT
CDR3: CASSLERGRESPLHF
size: -
J: TRBJ1-6
D: -
V: TRBV7-2

DNA: TGTGCCAGCAGCCCGAAGACTAGCGGGGGTCGGGAGCAGTACTTC
CDR3: CASSPKTSGGREQYF
size: many
J: TRBJ2-7
D: TRBD2
V: TRBV7-2

DNA: TGTGCCAGCAGCTTAGATCCGGGACGGAGCACAGATACGCAGTATTTT
CDR3: CASSLDPGRSTDTQYF
size: many
J: TRBJ2-3
D: -
V: TRBV7-2

DNA: TGTGCCAGCAGTCCCCAAGACTTCTACCGTGGAGCTTTCTTT
CDR3: CASSPQDFYRGAFF
size: -
J: TRBJ1-1
D: -
V: TRBV28

DNA: TGCAGTGCTGTAAAAACGTTATATGGCTACACCTTC
CDR3: CSAVKTLYGYTF
size: -
J: TRBJ1-2
D: -
V: TRBV20-1

DNA: TGTGCCAGCAGCCTCATAGCGGGAAAATCCTACAATGAGCAGTTCTTC
CDR3: CASSLIAGKSYNEQFF
size: -
J: TRBJ2-1
D: TRBD2
V: TRBV14

DNA: TGTGCCAGTAGTATACCTAACCGGCGGCTCGACAGGGTGAGAACGGAGACCCAGTACTTC
CDR3: CASSIPNRRLDRVRTETQYF
size: -
J: TRBJ2-5
D: TRBD1
V: TRBV19

DNA: TGTGCCAGCACCCTCTCCCCGTTGGGCCCGAACACCGGGGAGCTGTTTTTT
CDR3: CASTLSPLGPNTGELFF
size: -
J: TRBJ2-2
D: -
V: TRBV6-1

DNA: TGTGCCAGCAGGAGGGACAGGGCCCCTAACACTGAAGCTTTCTTT
CDR3: CASRRDRAPNTEAFF
size: -
J: TRBJ1-1
D: TRBD1
V: TRBV6-5

DNA: TGTGCCAGTAGTACTAACAGGGATAAGGGGCCCCAGCATTTT
CDR3: CASSTNRDKGPQHF
size: many
J: TRBJ1-5
D: -
V: TRBV19

DNA: TGTGCCAGCAGCTTAGACGGGACAACGGGTGGCTACACCTTC
CDR3: CASSLDGTTGGYTF
size: -
J: TRBJ1-2
D: -
V: TRBV7-9

DNA: TGTGCCAGCAGCGCCGCAGGTGGCTACACCTTC
CDR3: CASSAAGGYTF
size: many
J: TRBJ1-2
D: -
V: TRBV7-2

DNA: TGTGCCAGCAGCTTGAAGGCCTATGGCTACACCTTC
CDR3: CASSLKAYGYTF
size: many
J: TRBJ1-2
D: -
V: TRBV7-2

DNA: TGTGCCAGCAGTAGACTTGGGGACAGGATATCGAACACTGAAGCTTTCTTT
CDR3: CASSRLGDRISNTEAFF
size: few
J: TRBJ1-1
D: TRBD1
V: TRBV6-1